A selection of T cell receptor beta chains follows, all from one sample in a study of blood T cell repertoires in COVID-19. Assay used: immunoSEQ multiplex PCR; TCRdb lists only in-frame clones, some missing. The repertoire holds about 300,000 clones, with about 87% as singletons. Input material: peripheral blood. The receptor set was obtained from a middle-aged woman who had recovered from COVID-19. Each CDR3 is given with its conserved first and last residue. The D gene is left open where the match is weak. Size is omitted from some rows. Given values are once, few, many or a class for expanded clones.

d_call	v_call	clone_size	j_call	cdr3_aa	cdr3_nt
-	TRBV3-1/TRBV3-2	-	TRBJ1-1	CASSQVWESEAFF	TGTGCCAGCAGCCAAGTCTGGGAGTCCGAAGCTTTCTTT
-	TRBV5-1	-	TRBJ1-6	CASSSSTGSNSPLHF	TGCGCCAGCAGCTCATCAACAGGGTCTAATTCACCCCTCCACTTT
TRBD1	TRBV28	-	TRBJ1-2	CASSRQGDNYGYTF	TGTGCCAGCAGTAGACAGGGGGATAACTATGGCTACACCTTC
-	TRBV9	-	TRBJ1-6	CASSVLDSHNSPLHF	TGTGCCAGCAGCGTACTAGACAGCCATAATTCACCCCTCCACTTT
TRBD1	TRBV5-6	-	TRBJ1-2	CASSFGTAPTYGYTF	TGTGCCAGCAGCTTCGGGACAGCCCCTACCTATGGCTACACCTTC
TRBD1	TRBV4-1	-	TRBJ2-1	CASSRGTGGSREQFF	TGCGCCAGCAGCCGAGGGACAGGGGGATCTCGGGAGCAGTTCTTC
TRBD1	TRBV7-2	-	TRBJ2-3	CASGGQGASDTQYF	TGTGCCAGCGGAGGACAGGGAGCCTCAGATACGCAGTATTTT
-	TRBV23-1	-	TRBJ1-6	CASSQSTASSYNSPLHF	TGCGCCAGCAGTCAATCTACTGCTAGCTCCTATAATTCACCCCTCCACTTT
TRBD2	TRBV7-7	-	TRBJ2-5	CASSLVAGGLETQYF	TGTGCCAGCAGCTTAGTAGCGGGGGGGCTGGAGACCCAGTACTTC
TRBD2	TRBV5-1	few	TRBJ2-5	CASSLAGLAGGGETQYF	TGCGCCAGCAGCTTGGCGGGACTAGCGGGGGGAGGAGAGACCCAGTACTTC
-	TRBV27	-	TRBJ1-2	CASKRGGNSYGYTF	TGTGCCAGCAAACGGGGCGGGAACAGCTATGGCTACACCTTC
TRBD1	TRBV5-4	-	TRBJ2-5	CASSLGTGQGAGETQYF	TGTGCCAGCAGCTTGGGGACGGGTCAGGGGGCTGGAGAGACCCAGTACTTC
-	TRBV30	-	TRBJ2-3	CAGKSRGTDTQYF	TGTGCCGGGAAAAGCAGGGGCACAGATACGCAGTATTTT
TRBD1	TRBV5-4	few	TRBJ2-1	CASSLSGTGDQFF	TGTGCCAGCAGCCTATCCGGGACAGGGGATCAGTTCTTC
-	TRBV7-2	few	TRBJ2-2	CASSLGQNTGELFF	TGTGCCAGCAGCTTAGGACAGAACACCGGGGAGCTGTTTTTT
TRBD2	TRBV27	-	TRBJ2-3	CASNQGRGGGDTQYF	TGTGCCAGCAACCAGGGGCGGGGGGGCGGAGATACGCAGTATTTT
-	TRBV19	-	TRBJ2-7	CASSITVSAYEQYF	TGTGCCAGTAGTATAACCGTAAGCGCCTACGAGCAGTACTTC
-	TRBV30	-	TRBJ2-7	CAWTGFYEQYF	TGTGCCTGGACAGGGTTCTACGAGCAGTACTTC
-	TRBV5-4	few	TRBJ2-2	CASSFPRLSLSDRNTGELFF	TGTGCCAGCAGCTTCCCGCGATTAAGTTTGTCGGACAGGAACACCGGGGAGCTGTTTTTT
-	TRBV29-1	-	TRBJ1-5	CSVMVGLGQPQHF	TGCAGCGTTATGGTAGGTCTAGGTCAGCCCCAGCATTTT
TRBD1	TRBV5-3	-	TRBJ1-1	CARSTRTGGNTEAFF	TGTGCCAGAAGCACCCGGACAGGGGGGAACACTGAAGCTTTCTTT
-	TRBV12-3/TRBV12-4	once	TRBJ1-1	CASRLQETILAFF	TGTGCCAGCAGACTACAGGAGACGATTCTAGCTTTCTTT
TRBD1	TRBV10-3	-	TRBJ1-2	CAAQGAGYGYTF	TGTGCCGCTCAGGGGGCGGGGTATGGCTACACCTTC
-	TRBV6-5	-	TRBJ1-1	CASRRTLGTYTEAFF	TGTGCCAGCAGGCGGACACTGGGGACATACACTGAAGCTTTCTTT
TRBD2	TRBV18	-	TRBJ2-3	CASSFIAGGLDTQYF	TGTGCCAGCTCATTCATAGCGGGGGGCCTGGATACGCAGTATTTT
-	TRBV21-1	-	TRBJ1-5	CASSKARDRGKCVRNQPQHF	TGTGCCAGCAGCAAGGCCCGGGACAGGGGTAAATGCGTTCGCAATCAGCCCCAGCATTTT
-	TRBV24-1	-	TRBJ2-2	CATSDSAQGTGELFF	TGTGCCACCAGTGATTCTGCACAGGGAACCGGGGAGCTGTTTTTT
TRBD1	TRBV5-1	-	TRBJ1-1	CASSPHIGTGTEAFF	TGCGCCAGCAGCCCTCACATAGGGACAGGGACTGAAGCTTTCTTT